The present entry profiles one T cell receptor (beta chain) with its context. The antigen is not known. Naive-designated CD8 cells lacked CD45RO, were positively enriched for CCR7, and omitted terminally differentiated effector memory CD45RA+ cells. This entry comes from a study of shared clonotypes between healthy human individuals. Broader study findings: Sampling included only blood; tissue repertoires likely differ.

Clones were sequenced by immunoSEQ multiplex PCR, and TCRdb holds only the in-frame ones, with some missing. This table has millions of clones, approximately 94% appearing once. This CDR3 spans 17 amino acids. In germline, CDR1 is SGHVS, CDR2 FQNEAQ. V shed 10 bases and J 0 bases; nucleotides not matched to a gene: 16. The chain carries TRBV7-8 and TRBJ1-2; 8 bases align to TRBD1. This receptor was taken from a man between 18 and 29 years old in good health. Some clones in this sample may be carry-over from other donors' samples. The sample comprised naive CD8+ T cells from PBMCs. CDR3 region: CAIKGKADRGANYGYTF. CDR3 nucleotide sequence: TGTGCCATCAAAGGCAAGGCAGACAGGGGAGCTAACTATGGCTACACCTTC. Full variable domain (remainder filled in from reference TRBV7-8 and TRBJ1-2): GAGVSQSPRYKVAKRGQDVALRCDPISGHVSLFWYQQALGQGPEFLTYFQNEAQLDKSGLPSDRFFAERPEGSVSTLKIQRTQQEDSAVYLCAIKGKADRGANYGYTFGSGTRLTVV.